This TCR beta chain was found in a study of shared T cell receptors in the human thymus. Per germline, CDR1 MRHNA and CDR2 SNTAGT. The CDR3 runs 18 residues. The V end was cut by 0 bases, the J end by 3 bases, with 19 bases between. This clone has just one count. Measured with immunoSEQ multiplex PCR; TCRdb has only the in-frame clones, and not every one. The sample holds approximately 660,000 clones, 70% to 90% seen once. This sample also belongs to another study, concerning human thymus T cells. That study adds: It was healthy Finnish infants having corrective surgery for congenital heart defects who were the donors. Thymic tissue was derived from resections collected during corrective heart surgery. Gene usage for V and J segments appeared biased in thymic and blood repertoires. Related research found strongly overlapping thymic repertoires in unrelated individuals.

The chain recombines TRBV6-4 with TRBJ2-3; D may be TRBD2 (5 bases). The TCR originated in a boy less than two years old with a congenital heart defect. The sample was thymocytes. CDR3 amino acids: CASSDSSVGLALTDTQYF. The CDR3 DNA is TGTGCCAGCAGTGACTCTTCGGTCGGGCTAGCTCTGACAGATACGCAGTATTTT.